This TCR beta chain came from a study of identical twins. The study, taken as a whole, reports: Within beta out-of-frame sequences, the excess sharing observed between twins was weaker. The study found excess low generation probability among twin-shared out-of-frame alpha sequences.

Germline CDR1 SGHVS, CDR2 FQNEAQ. With V trimmed by 5 bases and J by 4 bases, 6 bases remained unmatched. The CDR3 is 15 residues long. Carrying unique molecular identifiers, the cDNA also gained a universal primer site through template switching. TCRdb independently ran MiXCR on the 5' RACE reads; one entry per CDR3 protein. The sample carries approximately 680,000 distinct CDR3 sequences, roughly 7.1% recorded once. This clonotype has ten or more counts. What it recognizes is unknown. Separately, the same data were catalogued under a study of yellow fever vaccine responses in identical twins. That paper adds: Twins reportedly showed a vaccine T cell response that seemed partly convergent and partly personalized.

The V call is TRBV7-8, the J call TRBJ2-1; 9 bases agree with TRBD2. The sequencing input was PBMCs. The clonotype originates from a woman in her late teens or twenties in good health. CDR3 in DNA: TGTGCCAGCAGCGTCGCGGGAGGGAGGTACAATGAGCAGTTCTTC. It is translated as CASSVAGGRYNEQFF.